This T cell receptor beta chain was obtained from a study of CD8+ T cells in alopecia areata. In the study overall: Treated patients took oral tofacitinib at 5 to 10 mg twice daily.

Points from the study as a whole: Affected scalp, especially in alopecia totalis/universalis, had a higher clonality than normal scalp did.

Germline V gene sequence: CDR1 SQVTM, CDR2 ANQGSEA. The CDR3 is 14 residues long. The trim removed 7 bases at V and 0 bases at J, leaving 7 bases unmatched. As to this clone: Its antigen is still unknown.

Following extraction, RNA underwent reverse transcription to cDNA, which served as the sequencing template. Produced via immunoSEQ multiplex PCR; TCRdb's table is partial and in-frame only. The sample holds over 110,000 clones, roughly half seen once. The material sequenced was CD4+ T cells sorted from blood, taken at week 0. The chain uses TRBV29-1 and TRBJ1-2; 8 bases match TRBD1. This TCR came from a human donor with alopecia areata. The CDR3 DNA follows: TGCAGCGGCTCGGGGACAGGAGCTAACTATGGCTACACCTTC. Translation gives CSGSGTGANYGYTF.